The T cell receptor beta chain described here comes from a study of technical replicates of blood from four donors. Profiled with immunoSEQ multiplex PCR; TCRdb holds only in-frame clones, not every one. The table lists tens of thousands of clones, roughly 94% of them singletons. In germline, CDR1 is SGHDT, CDR2 YYEEEE. The CDR3 is 15 amino acids. V was shortened by 4 bases and J by 0 bases, with 13 bases between the two germline ends. The TCR sequence derives from a human donor in good health. V is TRBV5-6 and J is TRBJ1-2; D may be TRBD1 (5 bases). The specimen was T cells isolated from PBMCs. The CDR3: CASSEGLPANYGYTF. CDR3 DNA sequence: TGTGCCAGCAGCGAGGGACTGCCAGCTAACTATGGCTACACCTTC.